A single T cell receptor beta chain is shown here with its context. The data were obtained in a study of blood T cell repertoires in COVID-19. Study in general: Acute-phase and convalescent COVID-19 samples originated in the United States, Italy and Spain. PBMCs, B-cell-depleted T cells, or T cells provided the cDNA or gDNA that made up the material.

How the authors handled the data: Amplifying reference gene primers gave estimates of nucleated cell counts. Produced via immunoSEQ multiplex PCR; TCRdb's table is partial and in-frame only. The V and J calls and clone size are taken from that table; D and trimming were inferred from the DNA. The repertoire holds roughly 240,000 clones, about 85% seen once, with around 3.6% in the top ten. V shed 5 bases, J shed 6 bases, and the junction held 12 bases outside the gene matches. The CDR3 is 14 amino acids. CDR1 is SQVTM and CDR2 is ANQGSEA in the germline V gene. This chain connects TRBV29-1 to TRBJ1-1, with 7 positions matching TRBD1. Sequencing used peripheral blood. The source is a young man with active or convalescent COVID-19. Written as DNA, the CDR3 is TGCAGCGTTTCCCTACTGACAGGGTCTCCTGAAGCTTTCTTT. Protein: CSVSLLTGSPEAFF.